This TCR beta chain was captured in a study of CD8 T cells in Susac syndrome. Overall study context: When their blood was taken, the Susac syndrome patients had either not yet had any therapy, were taking corticosteroids, or were taking intravenous immunoglobulin alone.

Random hexamers were used to reverse transcribe an amount of about 0.45 to 1 ug RNA. The immunoSEQ assay covered 54 Vbeta and 13 Jbeta segments for CDR3. TCRdb re-analysed the immunoSEQ multiplex PCR reads in MiXCR, keeping a single row per CDR3 protein. The sample has some 250,000 distinct CDR3 sequences; about 95% are singletons. CDR3 length equals 12 residues. Germline assignment: CDR1 MNHEY and CDR2 SMNVEV (reference sequence). Trimming shortened V by 8 bases and J by 4 bases, and 11 bases separated the two germline ends. The Susac syndrome patients fit the recently defined diagnostic criteria for definite or probable disease. Isolation of CD8+ and CD4+ T cells was performed negatively, whereas enrichment of TEMRA cells was done by FACS.

The source material was CD4+ T cells from PBMCs. V usage is TRBV27 and J usage is TRBJ1-2; D call uncertain. The source is a human donor with Susac syndrome. CDR3 in DNA: TGTGCCAGCTCTCGTCAGGCCTATGGCTACACCTTC. Protein: CASSRQAYGYTF.